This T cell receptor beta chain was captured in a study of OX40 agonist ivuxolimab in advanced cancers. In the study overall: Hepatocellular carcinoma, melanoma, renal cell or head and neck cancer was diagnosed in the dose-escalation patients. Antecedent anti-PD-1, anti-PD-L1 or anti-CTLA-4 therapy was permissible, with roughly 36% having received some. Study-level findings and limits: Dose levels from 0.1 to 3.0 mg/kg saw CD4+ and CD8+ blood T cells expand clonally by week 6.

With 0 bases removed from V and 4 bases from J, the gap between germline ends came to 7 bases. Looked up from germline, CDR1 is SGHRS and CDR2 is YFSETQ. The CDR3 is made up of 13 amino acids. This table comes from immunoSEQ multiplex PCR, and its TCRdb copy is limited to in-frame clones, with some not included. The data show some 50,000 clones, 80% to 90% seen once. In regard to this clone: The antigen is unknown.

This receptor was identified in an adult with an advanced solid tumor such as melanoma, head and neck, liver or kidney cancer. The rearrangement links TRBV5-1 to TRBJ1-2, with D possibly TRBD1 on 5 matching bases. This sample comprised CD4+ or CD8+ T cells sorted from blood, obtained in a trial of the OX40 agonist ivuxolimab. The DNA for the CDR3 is TGCGCCAGCAGCTTGGAACAGGTCTATGGCTACACCTTC. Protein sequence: CASSLEQVYGYTF.